This is a list of T cell receptor beta chains from one sample in a study of radiation and T cells in renal cell carcinoma. Method: immunoSEQ multiplex PCR; TCRdb's copy keeps in-frame clones and lacks some. The table lists approximately 150,000 clones, about 88% of them singletons, with over 3.5% in the top ten. The specimen was blood, collected from a patient whose treatment included radiotherapy and nephrectomy. Receptors originate from a woman in her seventies with renal cell carcinoma. Both conserved end residues are part of each CDR3. The D gene is left open where the match is weak. Size tells how often a clone was seen (once, few, many) or the class of an expanded clone, and some rows leave it out.

V,D,J,size,CDR3,DNA
TRBV5-1,-,TRBJ1-1,-,CASSLVSFNTEAFF,TGCGCCAGCAGCTTGGTCTCCTTCAACACTGAAGCTTTCTTT
TRBV7-9,-,TRBJ1-1,-,CASSLPGRVGTEAFF,TGTGCCAGCAGCTTACCGGGCAGGGTAGGCACTGAAGCTTTCTTT
TRBV28,-,TRBJ1-2,-,CASSLLGSNYGYTF,TGTGCCAGCAGTTTATTAGGCAGTAACTATGGCTACACCTTC
TRBV7-2,-,TRBJ1-3,-,CASSLVSGPGGGNTIYF,TGTGCCAGCAGCTTAGTTTCCGGGCCAGGCGGGGGAAACACCATATATTTT
TRBV7-9,-,TRBJ1-1,-,CASSLQPGSVNTEAFF,TGTGCCAGCAGCTTACAGCCAGGGTCGGTGAACACTGAAGCTTTCTTT
TRBV28,-,TRBJ2-5,-,CASSFGGWQETQYF,TGTGCCAGCAGTTTCGGGGGCTGGCAAGAGACCCAGTACTTC
TRBV10-3,-,TRBJ2-1,-,CAISDSAPHEQFF,TGTGCCATCAGTGACTCAGCCCCCCATGAGCAGTTCTTC
TRBV27,-,TRBJ1-5,-,CASSLGRSKKPQHF,TGTGCCAGCAGCCTTGGCAGGAGCAAGAAACCCCAGCATTTT
TRBV10-3,-,TRBJ2-4,-,CAIKSGQKNIQYF,TGTGCCATCAAATCAGGACAGAAAAACATTCAGTACTTC
TRBV5-1,-,TRBJ1-1,-,CASTLGGWDGKTEAFF,TGCGCCAGCACCCTCGGGGGGTGGGACGGAAAAACTGAAGCTTTCTTT
TRBV28,-,TRBJ1-2,-,CASSLGGQGEYGYTF,TGTGCCAGCAGTTTAGGAGGTCAGGGCGAGTATGGCTACACCTTC
TRBV5-4,-,TRBJ1-2,-,CASSLRQERGGYTF,TGTGCCAGCAGCTTGAGGCAGGAAAGGGGTGGCTACACCTTC
TRBV30,TRBD1,TRBJ1-4,-,CAWSRSPGQGGEKLFF,TGTGCCTGGTCTAGAAGTCCGGGACAGGGAGGCGAAAAACTGTTTTTT
TRBV5-6,TRBD1,TRBJ1-1,-,CASSSGDRDTSTEAFF,TGTGCCAGCAGCTCGGGGGACAGGGATACGAGCACTGAAGCTTTCTTT
TRBV4-1,-,TRBJ2-1,-,CASSQESLINNEQFF,TGCGCCAGCAGCCAAGAGAGCCTAATCAACAATGAGCAGTTCTTC
TRBV7-2,TRBD1,TRBJ1-3,-,CASSLARTGNGNTIYF,TGTGCCAGCAGCTTAGCCCGGACAGGGAATGGAAACACCATATATTTT
TRBV5-6,-,TRBJ1-2,-,CASSSGLLNYGYTF,TGTGCCAGCAGCTCGGGACTGCTTAACTATGGCTACACCTTC
TRBV7-9,-,TRBJ2-2,-,CASSLVGPNTGELFF,TGTGCCAGCAGCTTAGTGGGTCCGAACACCGGGGAGCTGTTTTTT
TRBV5-6,TRBD1,TRBJ2-5,-,CASSLDRAGKTQYF,TGTGCCAGCAGCTTAGACAGGGCTGGAAAGACCCAGTACTTC
TRBV11-2,TRBD1,TRBJ2-7,-,CASTGQGRREQYF,TGTGCCAGCACCGGACAGGGGAGGAGAGAGCAGTACTTC
TRBV29-1,-,TRBJ1-6,-,CSVEESKGSPLHF,TGCAGCGTTGAAGAGAGCAAGGGATCACCCCTCCACTTT
TRBV7-3,-,TRBJ1-6,-,CASSPGRSSPLHF,TGTGCCAGCAGCCCCGGCAGGAGTTCACCCCTCCACTTT
TRBV19,-,TRBJ2-5,once,CASSSGSWEQYF,TGTGCCAGTAGTAGCGGGTCTTGGGAGCAGTACTTC
TRBV6-1,-,TRBJ2-3,-,CASSEDAGPGLDTQYF,TGTGCCAGCAGTGAAGATGCAGGACCGGGATTAGATACGCAGTATTTT
TRBV5-1,-,TRBJ2-2,-,CASSLAGRTGELFF,TGCGCCAGCAGCTTGGCTGGGCGCACCGGGGAGCTGTTTTTT
TRBV6-5,TRBD1,TRBJ1-1,-,CASWKRQGMDTEAFF,TGTGCCAGTTGGAAGCGACAGGGGATGGACACTGAAGCTTTCTTT
TRBV28,-,TRBJ1-2,-,CASEAATFNYGYTF,TGTGCCAGCGAGGCAGCAACCTTTAACTATGGCTACACCTTC
TRBV18,-,TRBJ2-3,once,CASSPDSSSTDTQYF,TGTGCCAGCTCGCCGGACAGTTCTAGCACAGATACGCAGTATTTT
TRBV19,-,TRBJ1-6,once,CASSDRGVNSPLHF,TGTGCCAGTAGTGATAGGGGGGTCAATTCACCCCTCCACTTT
TRBV5-4,-,TRBJ1-1,once,CASSQVNTEAFF,TGTGCCAGCAGTCAGGTGAACACTGAAGCTTTCTTT
TRBV27,-,TRBJ1-5,-,CASSPSGSDQPQHF,TGTGCCAGCAGTCCGTCGGGGTCCGATCAGCCCCAGCATTTT
TRBV6-5,-,TRBJ2-2,-,CASSTTKGQELFF,TGTGCCAGCTCCACCACAAAGGGGCAGGAGCTGTTTTTT
TRBV7-6,TRBD2,TRBJ2-3,-,CASSGGTSGPLTQYF,TGTGCCAGCAGCGGCGGGACTAGCGGGCCCCTAACGCAGTATTTT
TRBV6-6,-,TRBJ1-2,-,CASSLEQENTF,TGTGCCAGCAGTCTAGAACAGGAGAACACCTTC
TRBV19,TRBD1,TRBJ2-7,-,CASTPPGTGGSYEQYF,TGTGCCAGTACCCCCCCCGGGACAGGGGGTTCCTACGAGCAGTACTTC
TRBV7-2,TRBD2,TRBJ2-1,-,CASSYRTSGGRNEQFF,TGTGCCAGCAGTTACCGGACTAGCGGGGGGAGGAATGAGCAGTTCTTC
TRBV9,TRBD1,TRBJ2-5,once,CASSEAGTGGGQTQYF,TGTGCCAGCAGCGAAGCCGGGACAGGGGGCGGGCAGACCCAGTACTTC
TRBV28,TRBD1,TRBJ1-6,-,CASSLSHGTGGNSPLHF,TGTGCCAGCAGTTTATCACACGGGACAGGGGGGAATTCACCCCTCCACTTT
TRBV5-6,TRBD1,TRBJ1-1,few,CASSPYRQGLNTEAFF,TGTGCCAGCAGCCCCTACCGACAGGGGTTGAACACTGAAGCTTTCTTT
TRBV9,TRBD1,TRBJ2-5,-,CASSPGDRQETQYF,TGTGCCAGCAGCCCCGGGGACAGACAAGAGACCCAGTACTTC
TRBV30,-,TRBJ2-2,once,CAWGGRAWELFF,TGTGCCTGGGGGGGCCGGGCCTGGGAGCTGTTTTTT
TRBV29-1,TRBD1,TRBJ1-1,-,CSVDNRGRGNTEAFF,TGCAGCGTTGATAACAGGGGGCGGGGGAACACTGAAGCTTTCTTT
TRBV6-6,TRBD1,TRBJ2-2,-,CASSYGTGKNTGELFF,TGTGCCAGCAGTTACGGGACAGGGAAGAACACCGGGGAGCTGTTTTTT
TRBV7-2,-,TRBJ1-4,-,CASSLAARGGEKLFF,TGTGCCAGCAGCTTAGCGGCCAGGGGTGGGGAAAAACTGTTTTTT
TRBV9,-,TRBJ2-5,once,CASSAGARDTFQETQYF,TGTGCCAGCAGCGCGGGCGCCCGGGACACTTTCCAAGAGACCCAGTACTTC
TRBV7-9,-,TRBJ2-5,-,CASSLSGGKETQYF,TGTGCCTCCTCACTTAGTGGCGGAAAAGAGACCCAGTACTTC
TRBV4-3,-,TRBJ1-3,-,CASSHRLGTPGNTIYF,TGCGCCAGCAGCCACAGATTGGGGACGCCTGGAAACACCATATATTTT
TRBV19,-,TRBJ1-2,-,CASSIPRERTNYGYTF,TGTGCCAGTAGTATCCCCCGGGAGCGAACTAACTATGGCTACACCTTC
TRBV11-3,-,TRBJ1-1,-,CASSSRGGAGTEAFF,TGTGCCAGCAGCTCTCGAGGGGGGGCAGGGACTGAAGCTTTCTTT
TRBV19,-,TRBJ2-6,-,CASSLLLTGSGANVLTF,TGTGCCAGTAGCTTGCTCCTCACAGGCTCTGGGGCCAACGTCCTGACTTTC